What follows describes a single T cell receptor beta chain. Its antigen is still unknown. A read error is possible here, since a much larger clone lies one base away. Gene names are mouse gene names. Read coverage stops 4 residues before the CDR3 terminus; the germline J gene supplies the remainder. Different DNA sequences within this sample yield the same CDR3. CDR1 and CDR2 from the germline V gene are LGHNA and YNLKQL (reference sequence). The CDR3 totals 13 residues. V was pared by 6 bases and J by 5 bases, with 11 bases between. Scientists pooled cutaneous lymph node cells and sorted them on CD4, CD8alpha, NKG2D, NKG2ACE and other markers. The record originates from a study of CD8+ T cells in alopecia areata. Study in general: Donor skin was harvested from approximately 6-12-month-old C3H/HeJ mice with spontaneous alopecia and grafted onto approximately 7-11-week-old female C3H/HeJ recipients. Broader study findings: The study also sequences resident alphabeta T cells of normal skin in scalp samples. Possibly because of HLA-related factors, TCR sharing was less clear across patients than in mice. Clonality in lesional scalp, especially alopecia totalis/universalis, exceeded that of normal scalp.

Extraction and reverse transcription of RNA yielded cDNA as the sequencing template. Using immunoSEQ multiplex PCR, the repertoire was profiled, and TCRdb retains in-frame clones only, with some absent. Altogether 250,000 or so clones were found in the sample, and no singletons occur. J is TRBJ2-1 and V is TRBV5, with a tentative D call TRBD1 (6 bases). Input material: CD4+ T cells sorted from a lymph node. This TCR derives from a C3H/HeJ mouse with alopecia areata. The strain is characterized by the MHC haplotype H2-k. Incomplete CDR3 DNA: TGTGCCAGCAGTCAGGGGCTGGATGCT. Its protein is CASSQGLDA. The entire CDR3 is CASSQGLDAEQFF.